This is a list of T cell receptor beta chains from one sample in a study of blood T cells in healthy people across ages. Each CDR3 protein gets one entry after TCRdb re-called the 5' RACE reads with MiXCR. This table has hundreds of thousands of distinct CDR3 sequences, 55% to 65% appearing once. Material for sequencing was blood. The receptors come from a man aged 30-40 years in good health. CDR3s include the opening cysteine and the closing phenylalanine or tryptophan. A D gene is named only where the DNA matches it firmly. A clone size is listed for some rows: how often the clone was seen (once, few, many), or a class if it is expanded.

cdr3_nt	cdr3_aa	d_call	clone_size	v_call	j_call
TGCAGTGCTGACACTAGTTTTGAGACCCAGTACTTC	CSADTSFETQYF	NA	NA	TRBV20-1	TRBJ2-5
TGTGCCACCAGTGTGGTGTTAAGGAGAGCTAACTATGGCTACACCTTC	CATSVVLRRANYGYTF	NA	NA	TRBV24-1	TRBJ1-2
TGTGCCAGCAGCGTATCCTCTGAAAAACTGTTTTTT	CASSVSSEKLFF	NA	NA	TRBV7-9	TRBJ1-4
TGTGCCATCAGTCCCGGGACAGGAAAAGAGACCCAGTACTTC	CAISPGTGKETQYF	TRBD1	NA	TRBV10-3	TRBJ2-5
TGTGCCAGCAGTCGCCGGGATAGGGAAACCTACGAGCAGTACTTC	CASSRRDRETYEQYF	NA	NA	TRBV7-9	TRBJ2-7
TGTGCCAGCAGTAGGGAGGCCGGTAATGAAAAACTGTTTTTT	CASSREAGNEKLFF	NA	NA	TRBV6-5	TRBJ1-4
TGTGCCAGCAGCCAGACTAGCGTAGCCAATGAGCAGTTCTTC	CASSQTSVANEQFF	TRBD2	NA	TRBV6-2/TRBV6-3	TRBJ2-1
TGTGCCATCAATAACGGGTACGAGCAGTACTTC	CAINNGYEQYF	NA	NA	TRBV27	TRBJ2-7
TGTGCCAACAGTTTAGAGAATGAGCAGTTCTTC	CANSLENEQFF	NA	NA	TRBV12-3/TRBV12-4	TRBJ2-1
TGTGCCAGCAGCCAAGGTCCGCACTACACCTTC	CASSQGPHYTF	NA	NA	TRBV4-2	TRBJ1-2
TGTGCCAGCAGCCAAGGTAGCGACGGAAAGAATGAGCAGTTCTTC	CASSQGSDGKNEQFF	NA	NA	TRBV4-2	TRBJ2-1
TGTGCCAGCAGTTACGCGGGGAGTACCAATTCACCCCTCCACTTT	CASSYAGSTNSPLHF	NA	once	TRBV6-5	TRBJ1-6
TGTGCCACCGAAGCGGGTTTCGGGGACACAGATACGCAGTATTTT	CATEAGFGDTDTQYF	NA	few	TRBV15	TRBJ2-3
TGTGCCAGCAGTCCCCCCAGGTCCTACAATGAGCAGTTCTTC	CASSPPRSYNEQFF	NA	few	TRBV28	TRBJ2-1
TGTGCCAGCTCACCATGGGACAGAGACACTGAAGCTTTCTTT	CASSPWDRDTEAFF	TRBD1	NA	TRBV18	TRBJ1-1
TGCAGCCAACAGGGCGGGAACGTGTCCTACAATGAGCAGTACTTC	CSQQGGNVSYNEQYF	NA	NA	TRBV29-1	TRBJ2-7
TGCGCCAGCAGCTGGCGGACAGCTCCTAGGGCCGACAATGAGCAGTTCTTC	CASSWRTAPRADNEQFF	NA	NA	TRBV5-1	TRBJ2-1
TGTGCCAGCAGTTCAACCGGACAGGGAGCGGATACGCAGTATTTT	CASSSTGQGADTQYF	TRBD1	NA	TRBV7-2	TRBJ2-3
TGTGCCAGCAGTTTAGGGCAGGCTAGGTCTGGGGCCAACGTCCTGACTTTC	CASSLGQARSGANVLTF	NA	NA	TRBV12-3/TRBV12-4	TRBJ2-6
TGTGCCAGCAGCGTAGTCGGGGGGTACACAGATACGCAGTATTTT	CASSVVGGYTDTQYF	TRBD2	NA	TRBV9	TRBJ2-3
TGTGCCAGCAGCTTCGAGCGGGGGGGGAAGTACGAGCAGTACTTC	CASSFERGGKYEQYF	TRBD2	NA	TRBV7-2	TRBJ2-7
TGCGCCAGCAGCCTGACTAGCGGGGCCCCCCGGGAGACCCAGTACTTC	CASSLTSGAPRETQYF	TRBD2	NA	TRBV5-1	TRBJ2-5
TGTGCCAGCTCACCGACCGGGTCCACGGGGGAGCAGTTCTTC	CASSPTGSTGEQFF	NA	many	TRBV18	TRBJ2-1
TGTGCCAGCAGCTTGACCGGGTTAGGGTACGAGCAGTACTTC	CASSLTGLGYEQYF	NA	NA	TRBV5-5	TRBJ2-7
TGTGCCAGCAGCTATCAAGGGTTCGGCTCAGGGTACGCAGATACGCAGTATTTT	CASSYQGFGSGYADTQYF	NA	NA	TRBV7-8	TRBJ2-3
TGTGCCAGCAATTCTGGCGGCTTTCGCTCCTACAATGAGCAGTTCTTC	CASNSGGFRSYNEQFF	NA	NA	TRBV2	TRBJ2-1
TGCGCCAGCAGCCCCGGACCCGCGCCAACAACTAATGAAGAACTGTTTTTT	CASSPGPAPTTNEELFF	NA	NA	TRBV5-1	TRBJ1-4
TGTGCCAGCAGCAAAGAGGGTACCGGGACAGGCTCCTACGAGCAGTACTTC	CASSKEGTGTGSYEQYF	TRBD1	NA	TRBV7-2	TRBJ2-7
TGCAGCGTTGGAGGGGATCCTACCTATGGCTACACCTTC	CSVGGDPTYGYTF	NA	NA	TRBV29-1	TRBJ1-2
TGTGCCAGCAGCCTAGCCGGGTTAAGCTGGACAGGGACCTACGAGCAGTACTTC	CASSLAGLSWTGTYEQYF	TRBD1	once	TRBV7-8	TRBJ2-7
TGTGCCAGCAGCGTAGGGGACAATGAGCAGTTCTTC	CASSVGDNEQFF	NA	few	TRBV9	TRBJ2-1
TGTGCCAGCACCCGACAGGGTCAAAATTCACCCCTCCACTTT	CASTRQGQNSPLHF	TRBD1	few	TRBV12-3/TRBV12-4	TRBJ1-6
TGTGCCAGCAGTGAACGCCAGAGAGAGACCCAGTACTTC	CASSERQRETQYF	NA	NA	TRBV2	TRBJ2-5
TGTGCCAGCAGCAAGGACAGGGGAACAGATACGCAGTATTTT	CASSKDRGTDTQYF	NA	NA	TRBV21-1	TRBJ2-3
TGCAGCGTTGAGGAGGGACAGGGTTCGTACGAGCAGTACTTC	CSVEEGQGSYEQYF	TRBD1	NA	TRBV29-1	TRBJ2-7
TGTGCCAGCAGCCAAGAGAAACCGGACAGACGATTGCACGGCTACACCTTC	CASSQEKPDRRLHGYTF	NA	once	TRBV3-1	TRBJ1-2
TGCGCCAGCAGCTTGGGCCCAGGGGATTTAGAGACCCAGTACTTC	CASSLGPGDLETQYF	NA	NA	TRBV5-1	TRBJ2-5